These T cell receptor beta chains were read from a single sample in a study of cytomegalovirus exposure and HLA in healthy donors. Clones were sequenced by immunoSEQ multiplex PCR, and TCRdb holds only the in-frame ones, with some missing. The repertoire holds about 120,000 clones, with around 78% as singletons. Sequenced input: PBMCs. These receptors were obtained from a woman aged 25 to 39 in good health and CMV-seropositive. Each CDR3 is given with its conserved first and last residue. Fields, in order: J gene, D gene, clone size, V gene, CDR3 protein, CDR3 DNA. D genes are given only for firm matches. Rows may omit the clone size; those that give it use once, few, many or a size class.

J gene: TRBJ2-7; D gene: TRBD1; clone size: NA; V gene: TRBV7-2; CDR3 protein: CASSFLPGQGGEQYF; CDR3 DNA: TGTGCCAGCAGCTTCCTCCCGGGACAGGGGGGGGAGCAGTACTTC
J gene: TRBJ2-1; D gene: TRBD2; clone size: NA; V gene: TRBV9; CDR3 protein: CASSVVAGGTNNEQFF; CDR3 DNA: TGTGCCAGCAGCGTAGTAGCGGGCGGGACGAACAATGAGCAGTTCTTC
J gene: TRBJ1-2; D gene: NA; clone size: few; V gene: TRBV2; CDR3 protein: CASVQDRLNYGYTF; CDR3 DNA: TGTGCCAGCGTTCAGGACAGACTTAACTATGGCTACACCTTC
J gene: TRBJ1-2; D gene: NA; clone size: NA; V gene: TRBV21-1; CDR3 protein: CASSKLLTFQTGRPYGYTF; CDR3 DNA: TGTGCCAGCAGCAAATTGCTAACCTTTCAGACAGGGAGACCCTATGGCTACACCTTC
J gene: TRBJ1-1; D gene: NA; clone size: NA; V gene: TRBV5-5; CDR3 protein: CASSFIGQPGGAFF; CDR3 DNA: TGTGCCAGCAGCTTTATTGGGCAGCCTGGTGGAGCTTTCTTT
J gene: TRBJ1-2; D gene: TRBD1; clone size: once; V gene: TRBV15; CDR3 protein: CATSRMAGTGGGYTF; CDR3 DNA: TGTGCCACCAGCAGAATGGCCGGGACAGGCGGCGGCTACACCTTC
J gene: TRBJ2-3; D gene: NA; clone size: NA; V gene: TRBV20-1; CDR3 protein: CSASRDTQYF; CDR3 DNA: TGCAGTGCTAGCCGGGATACGCAGTATTTT
J gene: TRBJ2-1; D gene: TRBD2; clone size: NA; V gene: TRBV28; CDR3 protein: CASSFISGGAPSYNEQFF; CDR3 DNA: TGTGCCAGCAGTTTCATTAGCGGGGGGGCCCCAAGCTACAATGAGCAGTTCTTC
J gene: TRBJ1-6; D gene: TRBD1; clone size: NA; V gene: TRBV29-1; CDR3 protein: CSVEGDSQDSPLHF; CDR3 DNA: TGCAGCGTTGAGGGGGACAGTCAGGATTCACCCCTCCACTTT
J gene: TRBJ1-2; D gene: NA; clone size: once; V gene: TRBV28; CDR3 protein: CASSPGGGGSGYTF; CDR3 DNA: TGTGCCAGCAGCCCCGGGGGGGGCGGTAGTGGCTACACCTTC
J gene: TRBJ1-2; D gene: NA; clone size: NA; V gene: TRBV4-2; CDR3 protein: CASSQVTGQNGYTF; CDR3 DNA: TGTGCCAGCAGCCAAGTCACAGGACAAAATGGCTACACCTTC
J gene: TRBJ2-1; D gene: TRBD2; clone size: NA; V gene: TRBV4-1; CDR3 protein: CASSLSGGGDNEQFF; CDR3 DNA: TGTGCCAGCAGCCTTAGCGGGGGAGGAGACAATGAGCAGTTCTTC
J gene: TRBJ1-5; D gene: NA; clone size: few; V gene: TRBV7-9; CDR3 protein: CASSLVGAPGHILHQPQHF; CDR3 DNA: TGTGCCAGCAGCTTAGTCGGGGCTCCGGGACATATCCTCCATCAGCCCCAGCATTTT
J gene: TRBJ1-2; D gene: NA; clone size: few; V gene: TRBV7-8; CDR3 protein: CASSLVDRSDYGYTF; CDR3 DNA: TGTGCCAGCAGCTTAGTTGACAGGAGCGACTATGGCTACACCTTC
J gene: TRBJ2-5; D gene: NA; clone size: NA; V gene: TRBV6-1; CDR3 protein: CASSEYTHGETQYF; CDR3 DNA: TGTGCCAGCAGTGAATACACCCACGGGGAGACCCAGTACTTC
J gene: TRBJ2-7; D gene: TRBD1; clone size: NA; V gene: TRBV7-2; CDR3 protein: CASSLVGTVSYEQYF; CDR3 DNA: TGTGCCAGCAGCTTAGTCGGGACAGTCTCCTACGAGCAGTACTTC
J gene: TRBJ2-2; D gene: NA; clone size: NA; V gene: TRBV2; CDR3 protein: CASGSRGLTGELFF; CDR3 DNA: TGTGCCAGCGGATCACGGGGACTGACCGGGGAGCTGTTTTTT
J gene: TRBJ2-7; D gene: NA; clone size: NA; V gene: TRBV2; CDR3 protein: CASSVETDSYEQYF; CDR3 DNA: TGTGCCAGCAGTGTCGAGACAGACTCCTACGAGCAGTACTTC
J gene: TRBJ1-2; D gene: NA; clone size: NA; V gene: TRBV6-1; CDR3 protein: CASSEGFQGSYTF; CDR3 DNA: TGTGCCAGCAGTGAGGGGTTTCAGGGTAGCTACACCTTC
J gene: TRBJ1-1; D gene: NA; clone size: few; V gene: TRBV5-4; CDR3 protein: CASSPGQNTEAFF; CDR3 DNA: TGTGCCAGCAGCCCGGGACAGAACACTGAAGCTTTCTTT
J gene: TRBJ1-3; D gene: TRBD1; clone size: NA; V gene: TRBV7-8; CDR3 protein: CASSRGTGGRVSGNTIYF; CDR3 DNA: TGTGCCAGCAGCCGGGGGACAGGGGGCCGGGTATCTGGAAACACCATATATTTT
J gene: TRBJ2-7; D gene: TRBD1; clone size: NA; V gene: TRBV19; CDR3 protein: CASSPPGQGFNEQYF; CDR3 DNA: TGTGCCAGTAGTCCTCCGGGACAGGGGTTCAACGAGCAGTACTTC
J gene: TRBJ2-2; D gene: NA; clone size: NA; V gene: TRBV11-2; CDR3 protein: CASSLENSLTTGELFF; CDR3 DNA: TGTGCCAGCAGCTTAGAAAATAGTTTGACTACCGGGGAGCTGTTTTTT
J gene: TRBJ2-2; D gene: TRBD1; clone size: NA; V gene: TRBV5-4; CDR3 protein: CASSPSGGRTGELFF; CDR3 DNA: TGTGCCAGCAGCCCGTCAGGGGGTCGGACCGGGGAGCTGTTTTTT
J gene: TRBJ2-7; D gene: NA; clone size: NA; V gene: TRBV5-6; CDR3 protein: CASSSPGLIREQYF; CDR3 DNA: TGTGCCAGCAGCTCGCCGGGACTTATACGAGAGCAGTACTTC
J gene: TRBJ1-5; D gene: NA; clone size: NA; V gene: TRBV7-8; CDR3 protein: CASSPWKGHGNQPQHF; CDR3 DNA: TGTGCCAGCAGCCCCTGGAAGGGGCACGGCAATCAGCCCCAGCATTTT
J gene: TRBJ1-1; D gene: NA; clone size: NA; V gene: TRBV10-3; CDR3 protein: CATTGTMDTEAFF; CDR3 DNA: TGTGCCACAACCGGGACAATGGACACTGAAGCTTTCTTT
J gene: TRBJ2-1; D gene: NA; clone size: NA; V gene: TRBV5-6; CDR3 protein: CASSLGGSDEQFF; CDR3 DNA: TGTGCCAGCAGCTTGGGAGGGAGCGATGAGCAGTTCTTC
J gene: TRBJ2-7; D gene: NA; clone size: once; V gene: TRBV5-4; CDR3 protein: CASSPDGEVLHEQYF; CDR3 DNA: TGTGCCAGCAGCCCCGACGGAGAGGTCCTCCACGAGCAGTACTTC
J gene: TRBJ2-3; D gene: NA; clone size: NA; V gene: TRBV19; CDR3 protein: CASSTGGPYTQYF; CDR3 DNA: TGTGCCAGTAGCACCGGGGGGCCATATACGCAGTATTTT
J gene: TRBJ2-2; D gene: TRBD2; clone size: NA; V gene: TRBV7-2; CDR3 protein: CASSYPGTTNTGELFF; CDR3 DNA: TGTGCCAGCAGCTACCCCGGGACTACTAACACCGGGGAGCTGTTTTTT
J gene: TRBJ2-7; D gene: TRBD2; clone size: NA; V gene: TRBV27; CDR3 protein: CATTLFSGGRMNEQYF; CDR3 DNA: TGTGCCACCACTCTATTTAGCGGGGGCCGAATGAACGAGCAGTACTTC
J gene: TRBJ1-4; D gene: TRBD1; clone size: NA; V gene: TRBV15; CDR3 protein: CATSTPRQGFCPATNEKLFF; CDR3 DNA: TGTGCCACCAGCACCCCCCGACAGGGTTTCTGTCCCGCAACTAATGAAAAACTGTTTTTT
J gene: TRBJ2-1; D gene: TRBD2; clone size: NA; V gene: TRBV5-4; CDR3 protein: CASSSPSGGGSYNEQFF; CDR3 DNA: TGTGCCAGCAGCTCGCCTAGCGGGGGCGGGTCCTACAATGAGCAGTTCTTC
J gene: TRBJ2-7; D gene: TRBD1; clone size: NA; V gene: TRBV12-5; CDR3 protein: CASGPGLGQGLYEQYF; CDR3 DNA: TGTGCTAGTGGCCCCGGATTGGGACAGGGGCTCTACGAGCAGTACTTC
J gene: TRBJ1-5; D gene: TRBD1; clone size: NA; V gene: TRBV27; CDR3 protein: CASSRDRGYSNQPQHF; CDR3 DNA: TGTGCCAGCAGTCGTGACAGGGGATATAGCAATCAGCCCCAGCATTTT
J gene: TRBJ1-4; D gene: TRBD1; clone size: NA; V gene: TRBV7-2; CDR3 protein: CASSLRTGREKLFF; CDR3 DNA: TGTGCCAGCAGCCTGCGGACAGGTCGTGAAAAACTGTTTTTT
J gene: TRBJ1-1; D gene: NA; clone size: NA; V gene: TRBV19; CDR3 protein: CASRVTSMNTEAFF; CDR3 DNA: TGTGCCAGTAGGGTGACATCTATGAACACTGAAGCTTTCTTT
J gene: TRBJ1-6; D gene: TRBD1; clone size: NA; V gene: TRBV5-1; CDR3 protein: CASSSSGQINSPLHF; CDR3 DNA: TGCGCCAGCAGCTCATCGGGACAGATAAATTCACCCCTCCACTTT
J gene: TRBJ1-5; D gene: TRBD1; clone size: NA; V gene: TRBV19; CDR3 protein: CASRDRAQPQHF; CDR3 DNA: TGTGCCAGTAGGGACAGGGCTCAGCCCCAGCATTTT
J gene: TRBJ2-7; D gene: TRBD1; clone size: NA; V gene: TRBV28; CDR3 protein: CASSRRQGVYEQYF; CDR3 DNA: TGTGCCAGCAGTCGGCGGCAGGGGGTTTACGAGCAGTACTTC